These 3 T cell receptor beta chains were sequenced from one sample in a study of blood T cell repertoires in COVID-19. Sequencing used immunoSEQ multiplex PCR; TCRdb keeps in-frame clones, though not all of them. The table includes about 48,000 clones, over 80% detected once. Sequenced sample: peripheral blood. The receptor source for this set is a man in his 70s with acute or convalescent COVID-19.

This sequence joins TRBV28 and TRBJ2-5, with 11 nucleotides matching TRBD2. Trimming took 4 bases from V and 3 from J; bases not matched to a gene: 4. The CDR3 length is 15 residues. CDR1 is MDHEN and CDR2 is SYDVKM in the germline V gene. The CDR3 DNA follows: TGTGCCAGCAGTTATGTTAGCGGGAGGGAAGAGACCCAGTACTTC. Protein product: CASSYVSGREETQYF. Combining the CDR3 with reference TRBV28 and TRBJ2-5 gives the whole variable domain DVKVTQSSRYLVKRTGEKVFLECVQDMDHENMFWYRQDPGLGLRLIYFSYDVKMKEKGDIPEGYSVSREKKERFSLILESASTNQTSMYLCASSYVSGREETQYFGPGTRLLVL.

The chain couples TRBV9 to TRBJ2-7; 7 bases fit TRBD2. J lost 0 bases, V lost 3 bases, and 3 bases had no gene match. CDR3 length equals 14 residues. The germline V gene has CDR1 SGDLS and CDR2 YYNGEE. The CDR3 spells CASSAWGGSYEQYF. CDR3 bases: TGTGCCAGCAGCGCATGGGGGGGCTCCTACGAGCAGTACTTC.

V is TRBV7-8 and J is TRBJ2-1; 10 bases match TRBD2. V gave up 0 bases and J gave up 6 bases; unmatched junction bases: 5. The CDR3 covers 16 residues. Germline assignment: CDR1 SGHVS and CDR2 FQNEAQ. The CDR3: CASSLASSGGGNEQFF. CDR3 in DNA: TGTGCCAGCAGCTTAGCATCAAGCGGGGGGGGCAATGAGCAGTTCTTC. Full variable domain (remainder filled in from reference TRBV7-8 and TRBJ2-1): GAGVSQSPRYKVAKRGQDVALRCDPISGHVSLFWYQQALGQGPEFLTYFQNEAQLDKSGLPSDRFFAERPEGSVSTLKIQRTQQEDSAVYLCASSLASSGGGNEQFFGPGTRLTVL.